These 14 T cell receptor beta chains were all obtained from the same sample, sequenced in a study of T cells in Graves' hyperthyroidism and ophthalmopathy. What was amplified from RNA transcripts were TCR beta CDR3 regions. Carried out on the TCR CDR3, a first-round RT-PCR used the HTBI primer set. Via MiXCR, TCRdb re-called the multiplex PCR reads, giving one row per CDR3 protein. The sample holds hundreds of thousands of distinct CDR3 sequences, approximately 15% seen once. Sequencing was performed on blood. The receptors originated from a woman under 30 with Graves' hyperthyroidism.

This chain uses TRBV12-3 or TRBV12-4 with TRBJ2-5; 9 bases agree with TRBD2. This CDR3 comprises 16 residues. The J segment lost 5 bases and the V segment lost 5 bases, leaving 12 bases of the junction unmatched. The DNA of the CDR3 is TGTGCCAGCAGTGATAGGCGGGAGGGCCTGAGGGAGACCCAGTACTTC. This translates into CASSDRREGLRETQYF.

This clonotype was counted many times. This chain connects TRBV10-3 to TRBJ2-3; 7 bases are a match to TRBD2. The CDR3 contains 13 residues. Trimming at V came to 2 bases and at J to 5 bases, leaving 1 base not matched to a gene. Germline assignment: CDR1 ENHRY and CDR2 SYGVKD. CDR3 bases: TGTGCCATCAGTGAGATAGCGGGAGATACGCAGTATTTT. This translates into CAISEIAGDTQYF.

This clonotype was found many times. The J gene is TRBJ1-1, the V gene TRBV20-1; D is unresolved. The CDR3 is 12 amino acids. Germline-derived CDR1 and CDR2 are DFQATT and SNEGSKA (reference sequence). CDR3: CGVGKGNTEAFF. The CDR3, as DNA: TGCGGAGTGGGGAAGGGGAACACTGAAGCTTTCTTT.

This clonotype was observed a handful of times. The chain is built from TRBV30 and TRBJ2-7; 11 nucleotides match TRBD1. CDR3 length: 14 residues. V shed 3 bases, J shed 8 bases, and the junction held 9 bases outside the gene matches. The germline gives CDR1 GTSNPN, CDR2 SVGIG (reference sequence). CDR3 DNA sequence: TGTGCCTGGAGCCCCGGGACAGGGGGAATAAAGCAGTACTTC. The encoded protein is CAWSPGTGGIKQYF.

This clonotype appeared a few times. The chain has TRBV6-9 and TRBJ2-7, with TRBD1 matching 8 bases. Trimming removed 8 bases from V and 9 bases from J; junction bases left unmatched: 24. This CDR3 spans 17 amino acids. From germline, CDR1 is MNHGY and CDR2 SVAAGI. CDR3 DNA: TGTGCCAGCTCTGACATGGCGCACCGGGACAGGACCTCAGGGCAGTACTTC. Its translation: CASSDMAHRDRTSGQYF.

The V call is TRBV11-3, the J call TRBJ1-2, with D possibly TRBD1 on 6 matching bases. The CDR3 totals 15 residues. Germline V gene lookup returns CDR1 SGHNT and CDR2 YENEEA. Trimming pared 3 bases from V and 4 bases from J, leaving 15 bases between. CDR3 DNA: TGTGCCAGCAGCTTGGGGGGCAGGGAAGGCTATGGCTACACCTTC. Translating gives CASSLGGREGYGYTF.

This clonotype has a handful of counts. The V gene is TRBV2, the J gene TRBJ2-7; 13 bases align to TRBD2. J gave up 6 bases and V 6 bases, and 14 bases lay outside the gene matches. CDR3 size: 17 residues. CDR1 is SNHLY, CDR2 FYNNEI, per germline. The CDR3 spells CASRGLAGVRSFSEQYF. In DNA form, the CDR3 reads TGTGCCAGCAGAGGACTAGCGGGAGTTCGATCTTTTTCCGAGCAGTACTTC.

At least ten counts were recorded for this clonotype. The DNA for the CDR3 is TGTGCCAGCAGCCCGTCCCCCGGGGGCAATCAGCCCCAGCATTTT. This encodes CASSPSPGGNQPQHF. This chain joins TRBV7-2 and TRBJ1-5; D remains unclear. Germline assignment: CDR1 SGHTA and CDR2 FQGNSA. This CDR3 comprises 15 residues. With 5 bases removed from V and 2 bases from J, the gap between germline ends came to 13 bases.

About this clonotype itself: With a much larger clone just one base away, this may be a read error. The chain links TRBV7-3 to TRBJ2-2; tentatively, D is TRBD1 or TRBD2 (6 bases each). The CDR3 has 16 amino acids. Germline V lookup: CDR1 SGHTA, CDR2 FQGTGA. The DNA of the CDR3 is TGTGCCAGCAGCTCCTACGGGGGCGCGAACGCCGGGGAGCTGTTTTTT. It yields the protein CASSSYGGANAGELFF.

V gene TRBV25-1 combines with J gene TRBJ2-5; D not certain. V gave up 8 bases and J gave up 3 bases, with 16 bases separating them. Per germline, CDR1 MGHDK and CDR2 SYGVNS. The CDR3 has 14 residues. CDR3 residues: CASGDPAGEETQYF. The CDR3 region has the DNA TGTGCCAGCGGGGATCCGGCAGGCGAAGAGACCCAGTACTTC.

Many counts were recorded for this clonotype. The rearrangement links TRBV20-1 to TRBJ2-1, with 10 bases matching TRBD2. This CDR3 has 14 amino acids. With V trimmed by 4 bases and J by 4 bases, 4 bases remained unmatched. The V gene's germline CDR1 is DFQATT and CDR2 SNEGSKA (reference sequence). The chain's CDR3 is CSANLAGAYNEQFF. The CDR3 coding sequence is TGCAGTGCTAACCTAGCGGGGGCTTACAATGAGCAGTTCTTC.

Regarding this clonotype: A read error may produce the germline difference seen at one junction end. The CDR3 region is CASSSGYYNEKLLF. CDR3 bases: TGTGCCAGCTCTTCAGGGTATTATAATGAAAAACTGCTTTTT. This sequence joins TRBV28 and TRBJ1-4; weak D call: TRBD1 (5 bases). CDR3 length equals 14 residues. Per the germline V gene, CDR1 is MDHEN and CDR2 is SYDVKM.

V gene TRBV19 combines with J gene TRBJ2-7; no definite D call. The CDR3 covers 16 residues. The V and J ends lost 4 bases and 5 bases respectively, with 21 bases between them. From germline, CDR1 is LNHDA and CDR2 SQIVND (reference sequence). Written as DNA, the CDR3 is TGTGCCAGTAGTAAAATCAGTGGGTCATTCCCCGACGAGCAGTACTTC. It encodes CASSKISGSFPDEQYF.

This chain joins TRBV28 and TRBJ1-2; D perhaps matches TRBD1 (5 bases). This CDR3 has 14 residues. Trimming cost V 5 bases and J 8 bases, with 18 bases left between them. In germline, CDR1 is MDHEN, CDR2 SYDVKM. CDR3 bases: TGTGCCAGCAGTCCGTTGGGAGGGGAGATCGGCTACACCTTC. Its translation is CASSPLGGEIGYTF.